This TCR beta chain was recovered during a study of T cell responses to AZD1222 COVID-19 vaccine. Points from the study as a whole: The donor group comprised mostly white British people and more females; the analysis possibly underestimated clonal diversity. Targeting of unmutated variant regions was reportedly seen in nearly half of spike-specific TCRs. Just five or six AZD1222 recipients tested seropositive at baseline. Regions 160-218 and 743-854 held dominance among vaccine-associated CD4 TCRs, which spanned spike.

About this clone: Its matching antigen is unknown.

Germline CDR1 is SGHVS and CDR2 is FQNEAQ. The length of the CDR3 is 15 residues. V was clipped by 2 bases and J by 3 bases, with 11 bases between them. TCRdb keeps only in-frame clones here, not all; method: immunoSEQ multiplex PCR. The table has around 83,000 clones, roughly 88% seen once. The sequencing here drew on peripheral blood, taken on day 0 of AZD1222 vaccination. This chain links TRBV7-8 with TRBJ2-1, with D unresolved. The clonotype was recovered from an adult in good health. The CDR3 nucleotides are TGTGCCAGCAGCTTACGGTCCGGCAGCTACAATGAGCAGTTCTTC. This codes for CASSLRSGSYNEQFF.